This T cell receptor (beta chain) is drawn from a study of T cells after yellow fever vaccination (dated by TCRdb to the late 2010s). About the full investigation: The SMART-Seq v4 Ultra Low Input RNA kit was used to prepare libraries from fractions with low cell numbers. To track T-cell clones before and after primary and booster YFV17D yellow fever vaccination, bulk TCR alpha and beta repertoires were sequenced longitudinally. Bulk PBMC replicates and cell subsets were isolated from blood drawn at multiple timepoints before and after both primary and secondary immunization. Two healthy male donors made up the cohort, one aged 18 to 30 years and the other aged 30 to 39 years. Results the study describes overall, beyond this receptor: Because only two donors were included in the study, the extent to which the findings can be generalized is limited. The secondary T-cell response was weaker than the primary response but faster, peaking on day 5 instead of day 15. A small share of clonotypes was detected in both CD4 and CD8 compartments, with the overlap likely arising from convergent recombination. FACS-sorted repertoires could contain abundant contaminating clonotypes from the bulk population, so computational filtering was required. After the booster, most of the clones that had expanded following primary vaccination were detected again (just under 97% of CD4 and around 90% of CD8), which suggests that memory was broadly maintained.

CDR1 and CDR2, looked up from the germline V gene, are SGDLS and YYNGEE. Unmatched junction bases come to 1, with V trimmed by 2 bases and J by 3 bases. Inclusive of the bounding cysteine and phenylalanine, the CDR3 is 14 residues long. Solely the CDR3 DNA is kept, with 42 bases framed from the first base. TCR cDNA was synthesized by 5'RACE template switching, through which a universal primer site and unique molecular identifiers were introduced. Priming for cDNA synthesis came from both the TCR alpha and TCR beta constant segments. Two PCR steps were used to amplify libraries, with sample barcodes and sequencing adapters being added in the second step. Libraries were sequenced on Illumina HiSeq 2500 (2x100 bp) or NovaSeq (2x150 bp). In the original analysis: Demultiplexing of reads and collapsing into UMI consensus sequences were performed with MIGEC, and V(D)J alignment was carried out with MiXCR. Vaccine-responding clonotypes were identified with edgeR using replicate PBMC samples, with FDR below 0.01 and a log2 fold change above 5 up to day 15 being required. CD4 or CD8 identity was assigned to each bulk clonotype according to whether the clonotype was present at higher abundance in the sequenced CD4 repertoire or the sequenced CD8 repertoire. Starting from the raw public reads, TCRdb applied fastp trimming at Q25, assembled clones with MiXCR and retained in-frame beta chains. Rows with one shared CDR3 protein collapse into an entry with the most common genes and DNA. The V and J calls follow TCRdb's processing rather than the paper's. Across this sample there are about 240,000 distinct CDR3 sequences, with 6.9% seen only once. Over 0.65% of the sample belongs to the ten largest clones.

Only a few counts were recorded for this clonotype. Its antigen is currently not known. The record has no base qualities; no much larger clone is one base away. The treatment or condition label, read with the paper, signifies: live attenuated yellow fever vaccine strain. A standard Ficoll-Paque protocol was used to isolate PBMCs from peripheral blood. CD4 and CD8 T-cell fractions were isolated with Dynabeads CD4 and CD8 positive selection kits. TriZol was used to extract RNA from bulk PBMCs, from CD4 and CD8 fractions, and from dextramer-positive and dextramer-negative fractions. The sequence was obtained from a man in his thirties or forties who received the YFV17D yellow fever vaccine. The sample was CD4+ T cells sorted from PBMCs, taken 15 days after the yellow fever booster vaccination. The chain joins TRBV9 to TRBJ2-7, and 11 bases in between align with TRBD2. The DNA sequence is given as TGTGCCAGCAGCGTTAGCGGGAGGGGCTACGAGCAGTACTTC. Translated, it gives CASSVSGRGYEQYF.